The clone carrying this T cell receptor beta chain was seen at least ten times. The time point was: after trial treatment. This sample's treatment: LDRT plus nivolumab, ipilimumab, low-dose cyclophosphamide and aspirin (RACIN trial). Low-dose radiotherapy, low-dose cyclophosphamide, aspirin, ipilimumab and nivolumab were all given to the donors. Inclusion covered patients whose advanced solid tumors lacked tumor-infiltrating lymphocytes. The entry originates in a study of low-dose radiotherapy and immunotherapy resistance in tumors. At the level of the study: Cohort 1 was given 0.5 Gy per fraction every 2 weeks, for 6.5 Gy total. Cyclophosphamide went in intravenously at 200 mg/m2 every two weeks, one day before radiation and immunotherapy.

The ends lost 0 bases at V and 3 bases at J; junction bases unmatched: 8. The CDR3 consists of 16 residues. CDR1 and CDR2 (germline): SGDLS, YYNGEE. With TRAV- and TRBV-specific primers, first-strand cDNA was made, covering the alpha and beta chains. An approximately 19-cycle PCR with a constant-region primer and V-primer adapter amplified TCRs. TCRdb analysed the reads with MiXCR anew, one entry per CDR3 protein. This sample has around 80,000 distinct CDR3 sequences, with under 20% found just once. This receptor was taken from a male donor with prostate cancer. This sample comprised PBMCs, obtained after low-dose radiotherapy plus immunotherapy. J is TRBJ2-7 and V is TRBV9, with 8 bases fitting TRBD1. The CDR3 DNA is TGTGCCAGCAGCGTAGCTACGTCAGGGGGCATCTACGAGCAGTACTTC. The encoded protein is CASSVATSGGIYEQYF. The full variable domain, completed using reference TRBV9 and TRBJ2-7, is DSGVTQTPKHLITATGQRVTLRCSPRSGDLSVYWYQQSLDQGLQFLIQYYNGEERAKGNILERFSAQQFPDLHSELNLSSLELGDSALYFCASSVATSGGIYEQYFGPGTRLTVT.